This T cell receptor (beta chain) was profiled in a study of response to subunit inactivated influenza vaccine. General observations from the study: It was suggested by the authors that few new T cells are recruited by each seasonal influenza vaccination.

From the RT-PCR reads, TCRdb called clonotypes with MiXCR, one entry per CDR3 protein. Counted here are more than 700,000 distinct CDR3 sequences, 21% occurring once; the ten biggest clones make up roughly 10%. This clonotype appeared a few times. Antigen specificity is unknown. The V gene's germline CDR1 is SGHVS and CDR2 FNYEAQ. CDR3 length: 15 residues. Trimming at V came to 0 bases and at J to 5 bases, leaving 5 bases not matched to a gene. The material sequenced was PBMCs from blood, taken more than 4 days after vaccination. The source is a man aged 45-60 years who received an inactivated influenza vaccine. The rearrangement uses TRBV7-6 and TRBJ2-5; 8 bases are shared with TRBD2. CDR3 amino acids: CASSLAASGRETQYF. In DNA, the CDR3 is TGTGCCAGCAGCTTAGCGGCTAGCGGGCGGGAGACCCAGTACTTC.